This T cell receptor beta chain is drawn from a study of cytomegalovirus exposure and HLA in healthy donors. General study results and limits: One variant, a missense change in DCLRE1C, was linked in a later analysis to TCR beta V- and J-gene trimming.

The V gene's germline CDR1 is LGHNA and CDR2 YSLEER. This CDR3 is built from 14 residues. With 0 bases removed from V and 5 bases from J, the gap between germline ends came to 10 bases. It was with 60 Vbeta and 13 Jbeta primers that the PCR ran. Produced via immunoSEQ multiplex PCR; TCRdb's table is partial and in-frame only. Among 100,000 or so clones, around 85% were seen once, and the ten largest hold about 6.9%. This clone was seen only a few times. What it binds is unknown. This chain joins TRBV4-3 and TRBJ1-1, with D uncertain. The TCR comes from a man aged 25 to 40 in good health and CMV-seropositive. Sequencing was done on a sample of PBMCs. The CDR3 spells CASSQDWAGTEAFF. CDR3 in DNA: TGCGCCAGCAGCCAAGATTGGGCGGGAACTGAAGCTTTCTTT.